This record looks at one T cell receptor beta chain sequence and its context. The sample carries other DNA sequences with the same CDR3. Using immunoSEQ multiplex PCR, the repertoire was profiled, and TCRdb retains in-frame clones only, with some absent. This sample has roughly 76,000 clones; approximately 89% occur once, and the top ten carry approximately 4.8%. The data originate from a study of blood T cell repertoires in COVID-19. Study-wide background: Whether acute or convalescent, the COVID-19 samples came from the United States, Italy and Spain.

The source of this sequence is a woman aged 60-70 years with active COVID-19. The sequenced sample consisted of peripheral blood.

The CDR3 loop reads CSAFQYGYTF. The CDR3 coding sequence is TGCAGTGCTTTCCAGTATGGCTACACCTTC. The V call is TRBV20-1, the J call TRBJ1-2, with D uncertain. The V end was cut by 5 bases, the J end by 5 bases, with 6 bases between. Germline CDR1 reads DFQATT; CDR2 reads SNEGSKA (reference sequence). CDR3 length: 10 residues.